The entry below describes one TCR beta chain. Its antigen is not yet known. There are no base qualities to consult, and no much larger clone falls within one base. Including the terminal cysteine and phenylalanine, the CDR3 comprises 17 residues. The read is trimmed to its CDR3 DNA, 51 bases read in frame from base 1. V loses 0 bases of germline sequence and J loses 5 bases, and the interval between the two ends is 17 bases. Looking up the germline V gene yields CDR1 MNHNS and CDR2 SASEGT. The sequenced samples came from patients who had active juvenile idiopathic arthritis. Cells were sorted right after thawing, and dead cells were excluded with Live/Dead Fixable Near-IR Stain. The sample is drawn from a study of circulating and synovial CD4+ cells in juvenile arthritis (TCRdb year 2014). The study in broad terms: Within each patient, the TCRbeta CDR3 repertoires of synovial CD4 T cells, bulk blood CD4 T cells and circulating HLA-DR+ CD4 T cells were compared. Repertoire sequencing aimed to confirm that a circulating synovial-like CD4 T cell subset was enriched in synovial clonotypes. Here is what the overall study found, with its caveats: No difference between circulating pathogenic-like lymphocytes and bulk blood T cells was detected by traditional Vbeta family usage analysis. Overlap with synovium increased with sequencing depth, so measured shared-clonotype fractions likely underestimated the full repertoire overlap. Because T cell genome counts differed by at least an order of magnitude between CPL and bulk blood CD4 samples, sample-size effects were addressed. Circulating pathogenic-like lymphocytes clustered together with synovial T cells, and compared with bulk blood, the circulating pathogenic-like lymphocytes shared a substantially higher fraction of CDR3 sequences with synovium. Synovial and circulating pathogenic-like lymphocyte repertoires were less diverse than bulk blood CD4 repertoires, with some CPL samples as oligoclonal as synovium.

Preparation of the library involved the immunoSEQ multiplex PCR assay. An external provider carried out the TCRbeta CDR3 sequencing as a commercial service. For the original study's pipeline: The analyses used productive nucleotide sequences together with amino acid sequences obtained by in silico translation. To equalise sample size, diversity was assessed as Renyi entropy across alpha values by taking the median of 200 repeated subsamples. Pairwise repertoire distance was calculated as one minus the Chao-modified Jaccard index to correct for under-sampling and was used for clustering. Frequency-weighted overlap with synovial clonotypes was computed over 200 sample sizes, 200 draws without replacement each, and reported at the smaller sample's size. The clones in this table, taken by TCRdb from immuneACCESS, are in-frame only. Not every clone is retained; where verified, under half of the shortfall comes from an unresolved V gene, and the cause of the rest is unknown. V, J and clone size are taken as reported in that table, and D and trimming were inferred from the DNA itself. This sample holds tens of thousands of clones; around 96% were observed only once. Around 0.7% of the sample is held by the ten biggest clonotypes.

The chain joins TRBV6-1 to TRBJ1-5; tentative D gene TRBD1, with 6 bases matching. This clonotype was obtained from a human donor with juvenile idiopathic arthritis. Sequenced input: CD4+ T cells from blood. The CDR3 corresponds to CASSEALNRVLHQPQHF. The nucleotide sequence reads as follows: TGTGCCAGCAGTGAAGCGCTAAACAGGGTACTCCATCAGCCCCAGCATTTT.